Sequencing of this T cell receptor (beta chain) was carried out in a study of Graves' ophthalmopathy and Graves' hyperthyroidism (dated by TCRdb to the late 2010s). In terms of the full investigation: Peripheral blood was collected at initial diagnosis, prior to any treatment. The study used TCR beta repertoire signatures to distinguish Graves' ophthalmopathy from Graves' hyperthyroidism and to predict progression to ophthalmopathy. In total, 135 blood samples were TCR-sequenced: 43 ophthalmopathy, some 72 hyperthyroidism and some 17 hyperthyroidism-to-ophthalmopathy patients. A discovery set of 100 patients (around 44 ophthalmopathy, about 59 stable hyperthyroidism) was enrolled to explore V-J signatures distinguishing ophthalmopathy from hyperthyroidism. For independent validation, a separate cohort was made up of roughly 19 hyperthyroidism patients plus 17 patients who later progressed from hyperthyroidism to ophthalmopathy. In five to seven hyperthyroidism patients, the T-cell repertoire of thyroid tissue was compared with the T-cell repertoire of blood. Following sample collection, hyperthyroidism patients were given methimazole at a starting dose of 30 mg daily, and ophthalmopathy patients were given high-dose intravenous methylprednisolone. The approximately 100 discovery patients were randomly split 7:3 into training and test sets. Points the paper makes about the study in general: No statistical method was used to set the sample size in advance, and the investigators knew which group each participant was assigned to. Among expanded thyroid clonotypes with frequency above 0.001, most also showed up in blood, which suggests that blood repertoires may reflect the thyroid immune response. Ophthalmopathy was separated from stable hyperthyroidism by the 13-signature model with 85% to 90% sensitivity and less than 82% specificity in cross-validation and with 80%/75% in the test set. In validation, the model predicted ophthalmopathy progression with 55% to 71% sensitivity and 72.22% specificity; more than ten predicted patients were CT-confirmed with GO in a median of around 6 months.

For repertoire sequencing, TCR beta CDR3 regions were amplified from RNA transcripts. HTBI primers and the Qiagen OneStep RT-PCR kit were used in a first-round RT-PCR, which was followed by a second-round multiplex PCR, size selection and purification. Libraries were sequenced on an Illumina HiSeq2000 using paired-end 100 bp reads. Per the authors' processing: Reads were processed with SOAPnuke, discarding reads with adapters, uncalled bases, mean Phred below 15, or no exact constant-primer or identifier match. COPE v1.2.5 was used to merge the high-quality paired reads. Each unique nucleotide sequence was treated as a clonotype, and MiTCR v1.1 was used to align the clonotypes to the IMGT TRB V, D and J references. Analysis was restricted to V-J combinations with a frequency above 0.0001, which covered 98% to 99.2% of repertoires. For each V-J combination, a TCR clonal expansion and chaos score was defined as the ratio of F50 clonal expansion to chaos observed in the TCRdist matrix. Features were reduced by Welch's t-statistics and random forest to roughly 14 V-J combinations, which fed a naive Bayes classifier. Thyroid-blood repertoire similarity was quantified with the Morisita-Horn index. In TCRdb, the public reads were trimmed at Q25 with fastp and aligned with MiXCR, with productive beta chains retained. Rows are unified per CDR3 protein, each entry keeping the most common DNA and genes. The V and J calls reflect TCRdb's pipeline rather than the authors' work. Here the sample has 150,000 or so distinct CDR3 sequences; approximately 40% occur a single time. The top ten hold under 6.5% of the sample.

The ophthalmopathy patients had moderately to severely active disease, with a Clinical Activity Score of 3 or higher, a NOSPECS grade of 4 or higher, and a disease duration of less than 3 months. Patients were excluded if they had other autoimmune diseases, uncontrolled infections, pregnancy or lactation. Diagnosis was based on clinical symptoms, serum thyroxine, TRAb, thyroid ultrasound and orbital computed tomography. Ficoll-Paque density gradient centrifugation was used to isolate PBMCs from about 10 ml of fresh peripheral blood. Total RNA was extracted with Trizol reagent and quality-checked on an Agilent 2100 Bioanalyzer. The CDR1 and CDR2 encoded by the germline V gene are SQVTM and ANQGSEA. The CDR3 contains 13 residues, cysteine and phenylalanine counted. Only the CDR3 part of the read is kept: 39 bases, read in frame from the first base. The junction shows trimming of 7 bases on V and 5 bases on J, and the gene matches do not reach 10 bases of it.

This clonotype was seen ten or more times. No antigen is known for it. Per-nucleotide qualities are absent, and no much larger clonotype sits a single base away. The chain was built from TRBV29-1 and TRBJ2-5; TRBD2 aligns with 7 central bases. This clonotype was obtained from a woman in her 40s with Graves' ophthalmopathy. Donor details come from another sample of the same person, matched by shared clones. Sequences were obtained from peripheral blood. The nucleotide sequence reads TGCAGCGCTTCCTCCGGGGGAGGGGAGACCCAGTACTTC. Translation gives CSASSGGGETQYF.